The 27 T cell receptor beta chains reported below all come from one sample, sequenced in a study of PD-1 blockade in classical Hodgkin lymphoma. This table comes from immunoSEQ multiplex PCR, and its TCRdb copy is limited to in-frame clones, with some not included. Of 30,000 or so clones listed, roughly nine tenths are singletons. Time point described: cycle 4 day 1 (C4D1), after less than 7 weeks of nivolumab. Relapse was seen in all patients after autologous stem cell transplantation, and brentuximab vedotin exposure was variable. Thawed PBMCs underwent magnetic negative selection to yield purified CD4+ T cells. This specimen consisted of CD4+ T cells from blood, obtained before the fourth cycle of nivolumab. The receptors were sampled from a human donor with classical Hodgkin lymphoma.

The chain joins TRBV5-1 to TRBJ2-5; D perhaps matches TRBD1 (5 bases). Germline V CDR1 and CDR2: SGHRS, YFSETQ. Between the trimmed V and J ends, which lost 1 base and 5 bases, there was a span of 12 bases. The CDR3 is 14 residues long. The CDR3 here is CASSLKGVGETQYF. The CDR3 DNA sequence: TGCGCCAGCAGCTTGAAAGGGGTGGGGGAGACCCAGTACTTC. The variable domain in full, with the rest retrieved from reference TRBV5-1 and TRBJ2-5, is KAGVTQTPRYLIKTRGQQVTLSCSPISGHRSVSWYQQTPGQGLQFLFEYFSETQRNKGNFPGRFSGRQFSNSRSEMNVSTLELGDSALYLCASSLKGVGETQYFGPGTRLLVL.

The V call is TRBV18, the J call TRBJ2-7, with 11 positions matching TRBD2. CDR1 and CDR2 (germline): KGHSH, LQKENI. The CDR3 has 16 amino acids. Losses at the gene ends were 3 bases for V and 1 base for J; bases not matched to a gene: 5. The CDR3 here is CASSPTSGIGSYEQYF. The CDR3, as DNA: TGTGCCAGCTCACCGACTAGCGGGATTGGATCCTACGAGCAGTACTTC. The complete variable domain, with remaining parts taken from reference TRBV18 and TRBJ2-7, reads NAGVMQNPRHLVRRRGQEARLRCSPMKGHSHVYWYRQLPEEGLKFMVYLQKENIIDESGMPKERFSAEFPKEGPSILRIQQVVRGDSAAYFCASSPTSGIGSYEQYFGPGTRLTVT.

This sequence joins TRBV20-1 and TRBJ2-7; D remains ambiguous. CDR1 is DFQATT, CDR2 SNEGSKA, per germline (reference sequence). Trimming removed 3 bases at V and 5 bases at J, with 8 bases between. The CDR3 has 11 amino acids. CDR3 amino acids: CSASGGHEQYF. The CDR3 nucleotides are TGCAGTGCTAGTGGCGGCCACGAGCAGTACTTC.

The CDR3 loop is CAYTDRRTYNEQFF. CDR3 nucleotides: TGTGCTTATACGGACAGGAGAACCTACAATGAGCAGTTCTTC. The V call is TRBV19, the J call TRBJ2-1; 7 bases agree with TRBD1. The CDR3 spans 14 residues. Germline V gene lookup returns CDR1 LNHDA and CDR2 SQIVND (reference sequence).

This chain connects TRBV7-9 to TRBJ2-5; 7 bases are a match to TRBD2. The CDR3 is made up of 15 amino acids. V lost 3 bases to trimming and J lost 5 bases; unmatched junction nucleotides: 9. Germline assignment: CDR1 SEHNR and CDR2 FQNEAQ (reference sequence). CDR3 DNA sequence: TGTGCCAGCAGCTTGGGGGACTATCGAGGGGAGACCCAGTACTTC. Its protein product is CASSLGDYRGETQYF.

This chain connects TRBV9 to TRBJ2-2, with 7 bases that match TRBD1. The CDR3 loop spans 16 amino acids. The germline CDR1 and CDR2 sequences are SGDLS and YYNGEE. Germline trimming cut 0 bases from V and 4 bases from J; bases unmatched to any gene: 6. CDR3 DNA: TGTGCCAGCAGCGTAGACTCAGGGGGTTTCACCGGGGAGCTGTTTTTT. This encodes CASSVDSGGFTGELFF.

Only a few counts were recorded for this clone. V and J are TRBV10-3 and TRBJ1-1; the D gene is possibly TRBD1 (5 bases). This CDR3 comprises 13 residues. V was trimmed by 7 bases and J by 0 bases, leaving 9 bases between them. Germline assignment: CDR1 ENHRY and CDR2 SYGVKD. CDR3: CAIKETVNTEAFF. The CDR3, as DNA: TGTGCCATCAAGGAGACAGTGAACACTGAAGCTTTCTTT.

This chain's CDR3 is CASSAKSTNRALNTEAFF. As DNA, the CDR3 is TGTGCCAGCAGCGCGAAGTCGACCAATCGAGCGTTGAACACTGAAGCTTTCTTT. The chain joins TRBV9 to TRBJ1-1; no clear D. Trimming left V 3 bases short and J 0 bases short, with 21 bases between. This CDR3 comprises 18 residues. Germline CDR1 and CDR2: SGDLS and YYNGEE.

This rearrangement joins TRBV2 to TRBJ2-5; TRBD2 matches 11 bases. Per germline, CDR1 SNHLY and CDR2 FYNNEI. CDR3 length: 18 residues. Trimming cost V 4 bases and J 0 bases; bases outside gene matches: 10. CDR3 bases: TGTGCCAGCAGTGGCCTTAGCGGGGGGGCAGTGAACCAAGAGACCCAGTACTTC. Residues: CASSGLSGGAVNQETQYF.

This chain joins TRBV30 and TRBJ1-1; 7 bases are shared with TRBD1. The CDR3 is 13 amino acids. The V gene end was trimmed by 5 bases and the J gene end by 2 bases; junction bases not matched to a gene: 5. Germline CDR1 and CDR2: GTSNPN and SVGIG (reference sequence). CDR3 in amino acids: CAWSGGRNTEAFF. The CDR3 DNA reads TGTGCCTGGTCAGGGGGAAGAAACACTGAAGCTTTCTTT.

This chain links TRBV9 with TRBJ2-7, with 8 positions matching TRBD2. The V segment lost 7 bases and the J segment 0 bases; nucleotides outside the gene matches: 6. The CDR3 contains 14 residues. Germline CDR1 reads SGDLS; CDR2 reads YYNGEE. CDR3 protein: CASGPGLGSYEQYF. The CDR3, as DNA: TGTGCCAGCGGCCCGGGACTAGGCTCCTACGAGCAGTACTTC.

The chain links TRBV28 to TRBJ1-4; tentatively, D is TRBD1 (6 bases). The germline V and J ends were trimmed by 1 base and 11 bases, with 14 bases remaining between them. The germline V gene encodes CDR1 MDHEN and CDR2 SYDVKM. This CDR3 has 14 residues. CDR3 in amino acids: CASSLSGTYGKLFF. CDR3 in DNA: TGTGCCAGCAGTTTATCCGGGACATACGGGAAACTGTTTTTT.

CDR3 protein: CASSESGVSSPLHF. CDR3 coding DNA: TGTGCCAGCAGTGAATCAGGGGTAAGTTCACCCCTCCACTTT. V is TRBV6-1 and J is TRBJ1-6; tentative D call: TRBD1 (6 bases). V was cut by 2 bases and J by 9 bases, with 11 bases left in between. There are 14 residues in the CDR3. Germline V gene sequence: CDR1 MNHNS, CDR2 SASEGT.

The V gene is TRBV18, the J gene TRBJ2-1; TRBD1 is a possible D gene (5 bases). CDR1 is KGHSH and CDR2 is LQKENI in the germline V gene. Trimming left V 4 bases short and J 5 bases short, with 12 bases between. The CDR3 is made up of 14 amino acids. The CDR3 nucleotides are TGTGCCAGCTCACAGATTAGGGGTGACAATGAGCAGTTCTTC. It is translated as CASSQIRGDNEQFF.

The rearrangement uses TRBV7-9 and TRBJ1-1; D gene unclear. This CDR3 is 14 amino acids long. Looked up from germline, CDR1 is SEHNR and CDR2 is FQNEAQ (reference sequence). V lost 1 base, J lost 0 bases, and 6 bases lay in between. The CDR3 coding sequence is TGTGCCAGCAGCTTAGGGGGAGTGAACACTGAAGCTTTCTTT. Encoded protein: CASSLGGVNTEAFF. Supplemented by reference TRBV7-9 and TRBJ1-1, the full variable domain reads DTGVSQNPRHKITKRGQNVTFRCDPISEHNRLYWYRQTLGQGPEFLTYFQNEAQLEKSRLLSDRFSAERPKGSFSTLEIQRTEQGDSAMYLCASSLGGVNTEAFFGQGTRLTVV.

The genes are TRBV7-3 and TRBJ2-2, with TRBD2 matching 8 bases. The CDR3 sequence is 17 residues long. Trimming at V came to 2 bases and at J to 4 bases, leaving 9 bases not matched to a gene. Germline loops: CDR1 SGHTA, CDR2 FQGTGA. CDR3 in amino acids: CASSLLPGTRVTGELFF. CDR3 in DNA: TGTGCCAGCAGCTTACTCCCGGGGACTAGGGTCACCGGGGAGCTGTTTTTT.

This clone was detected once. The gene calls are TRBV28 and TRBJ2-7, with D unresolved. V was shortened by 6 bases and J by 4 bases, with 10 bases between the two germline ends. Germline assignment: CDR1 MDHEN and CDR2 SYDVKM. The CDR3 length is 12 residues. CDR3 loop: CASRQGRYEQYF. The CDR3 DNA reads TGTGCCAGCAGACAAGGCCGTTACGAGCAGTACTTC.

V is TRBV28 and J is TRBJ1-2; TRBD1 might be the D (6 bases). The V end was cut by 2 bases, the J end by 4 bases, with 14 bases between. CDR1 MDHEN and CDR2 SYDVKM come from the germline V gene. The CDR3 consists of 15 residues. The CDR3 protein is CASSLRETGGYGYTF. CDR3 nucleotide sequence: TGTGCCAGCAGTTTACGAGAGACAGGTGGCTATGGCTACACCTTC.

V and J are TRBV5-1 and TRBJ1-3; D may be TRBD1 (5 bases). The CDR3 totals 17 residues. CDR1 is SGHRS and CDR2 is YFSETQ in the germline V gene. Deletions cut 4 bases from V and 3 bases from J, with 20 bases between. The DNA for the CDR3 is TGCGCCAGCAGCACCTCGGGAGGGGTCCTCGGTGGAAACACCATATATTTT. Translating it yields CASSTSGGVLGGNTIYF.

This clone was counted once. V and J are TRBV11-2 and TRBJ2-5; D possibly corresponds to TRBD2 (6 bases). Germline V gene sequence: CDR1 SGHAT, CDR2 FQNNGV. V was shortened by 1 base and J by 1 base, with 13 bases between the two germline ends. CDR3 size: 16 residues. The CDR3 DNA reads as TGTGCCAGCAGCTTAGCCCACGGGGGAGGCCAAGAGACCCAGTACTTC. This gives the protein CASSLAHGGGQETQYF.

This rearrangement joins TRBV7-2 to TRBJ1-1; D is ambiguous. This CDR3 is 15 amino acids long. V was clipped by 1 base and J by 3 bases, with 12 bases between them. In germline, CDR1 is SGHTA, CDR2 FQGNSA. CDR3 DNA sequence: TGTGCCAGCAGCTTAGTTCTCGTGTGGGACACTGAAGCTTTCTTT. Protein: CASSLVLVWDTEAFF.

V and J are TRBV28 and TRBJ1-5; tentative D call: TRBD1 (6 bases). The CDR3 covers 15 residues. Trimming took off 3 bases at V and 9 bases at J, with 18 bases between the two ends. CDR1 MDHEN and CDR2 SYDVKM come from the germline V gene. The CDR3 protein is CASSFRAGDGLPQHF. The CDR3, as DNA: TGTGCCAGCAGTTTTCGGGCAGGGGACGGTTTGCCCCAGCATTTT.

The V and J genes are TRBV7-9 and TRBJ2-6; 8 bases match TRBD1. The CDR3 covers 15 residues. V shed 5 bases, J shed 2 bases, and the junction held 2 bases outside the gene matches. Germline assignment: CDR1 SEHNR and CDR2 FQNEAQ (reference sequence). Here the CDR3 reads CASSPGGAGANVLTF. The CDR3 DNA follows: TGTGCCAGCAGCCCAGGGGGCGCTGGGGCCAACGTCCTGACTTTC.

The sample holds one count of this clone. The chain joins TRBV19 to TRBJ2-7; no clear D gene. The CDR3 loop spans 16 amino acids. Per germline, CDR1 LNHDA and CDR2 SQIVND (reference sequence). Trimming took 5 bases from V and 0 from J, leaving 17 bases between them. The CDR3 region is CASSFTYSDASYEQYF. The CDR3 DNA follows: TGTGCCAGTAGTTTCACATACAGCGACGCCTCCTACGAGCAGTACTTC. Using reference TRBV19 and TRBJ2-7 for the parts outside the CDR3, the full variable domain is DGGITQSPKYLFRKEGQNVTLSCEQNLNHDAMYWYRQDPGQGLRLIYYSQIVNDFQKGDIAEGYSVSREKKESFPLTVTSAQKNPTAFYLCASSFTYSDASYEQYFGPGTRLTVT.

V usage is TRBV2 and J usage is TRBJ2-2; TRBD1 agrees at 9 bases. V was pared by 6 bases and J by 3 bases, with 5 bases of the junction left unmatched. Germline CDR1 reads SNHLY; CDR2 reads FYNNEI. The CDR3 length is 15 residues. The CDR3 DNA sequence: TGTGCCAGCAGAACCGGGACAGGGCACACCGGGGAGCTGTTTTTT. This sequence encodes CASRTGTGHTGELFF. Full variable domain (remainder filled in from reference TRBV2 and TRBJ2-2): EPEVTQTPSHQVTQMGQEVILRCVPISNHLYFYWYRQILGQKVEFLVSFYNNEISEKSEIFDDQFSVERPDGSNFTLKIRSTKLEDSAMYFCASRTGTGHTGELFFGEGSRLTVL.

This rearrangement joins TRBV6-6 to TRBJ1-5; D is unclear. V was clipped by 2 bases and J by 4 bases, with 12 bases between them. Germline V gives CDR1 MNHNY, CDR2 SVGAGI (reference sequence). This CDR3 has 15 residues. The DNA for the CDR3 is TGTGCCAGCAGTTACCCAGCCGGTTCAAATCAGCCCCAGCATTTT. Its protein is CASSYPAGSNQPQHF.

The CDR3 is CASSDGLATEPGELFF. In DNA, the CDR3 is TGTGCCAGCAGTGATGGACTAGCTACAGAACCGGGGGAGCTGTTTTTT. This chain connects TRBV11-3 to TRBJ2-2; 8 nucleotides agree with TRBD2. V shed 6 bases and J 8 bases; nucleotides not matched to a gene: 14. The germline CDR1 and CDR2 sequences are SGHNT and YENEEA. There are 16 residues in the CDR3.